The entry that follows covers one TCR beta chain sequence. High-throughput TCR beta sequencing covered peripheral CD8+ and CD4+ T cells. This sample stems from a study of CD8 T cells in Susac syndrome. Trimming at V came to 0 bases and at J to 5 bases, leaving 4 bases not matched to a gene. Germline CDR1 SGHVS, CDR2 FNYEAQ. The CDR3 length is 14 residues. Random hexamers were used to reverse transcribe an amount of about 0.45 to 1 ug RNA. A multiplex approach, immunoSEQ multiplex PCR, amplified TCR beta CDR3 across 54 Vbeta and 13 Jbeta. TCRdb called the immunoSEQ multiplex PCR reads again in MiXCR, with one record for every CDR3 protein. The sample has around 110,000 distinct CDR3 sequences; approximately 94% are singletons.

This clonotype originated in a human donor with Susac syndrome. The gene calls are TRBV7-6 and TRBJ2-7; 7 positions match TRBD2. Sequencing input: CD8+ T cells from PBMCs. The CDR3 sequence: CASSLAGGSDEQYF. The CDR3 DNA is TGTGCCAGCAGCTTAGCGGGAGGGAGCGACGAGCAGTACTTC. The variable domain in full, with the rest retrieved from reference TRBV7-6 and TRBJ2-7, is GAGVSQSPRYKVTKRGQDVALRCDPISGHVSLYWYRQALGQGPEFLTYFNYEAQQDKSGLPNDRFSAERPEGSISTLTIQRTEQRDSAMYRCASSLAGGSDEQYFGPGTRLTVT.